Many counts were recorded for the clone carrying this TCR beta chain. The antigen remains undetermined. The data are from a study of CD8+CD57+ T cells in acquired aplastic anemia. Study-wide context: CD4+ and CD8+ cells, once sorted, gave DNA averaging roughly 3 ug. The study's findings and limits: Patients and controls shared over 25 CD8+ CDR3 sequences, highly expressed in patients. Controls did not differ significantly from patients in CD8+ Simpson's diversity.

Patients chosen for sequencing had CD8+CD57+ cells that had expanded, as shown by flow cytometry. A severe acquired aplastic anemia diagnosis applied to all patients. The template used for profiling TCR beta VDJ and CDR3 was genomic DNA. TCRdb reprocessed the reads via MiXCR and lists one record per CDR3 protein. The data hold about 180,000 distinct CDR3 sequences, with approximately 52% observed a single time. This TCR came from a human donor with aplastic anemia. Sequencing was carried out using sorted CD4+, CD8+, or CD8+CD57+ T cells (not recorded which) from PBMCs.

This chain's CDR3 is CASSLGQVNTIYF. For the CDR3, the DNA is TGTGCCAGCAGTTTAGGGCAGGTGAACACCATATATTTT. The chain joins TRBV12-3 or TRBV12-4 to TRBJ1-3; no reliable D call. Trimming shortened V by 1 base and J by 7 bases, and 8 bases separated the two germline ends. CDR3 length: 13 amino acids.